This T cell receptor beta chain was observed in a study of blood T cells in healthy people across ages. CDR1 and CDR2 from the germline V gene are MGHDK and SYGVNS. Trimming left V 5 bases short and J 5 bases short, with 23 bases between. The length of the CDR3 is 17 residues. Combining a sample-barcoded 5' primer with a J-beta primer mix, a second PCR ran for roughly 7 to 12 cycles. TCRdb used MiXCR to reprocess the 5' RACE reads, holding one entry per CDR3 protein. The sample includes 1.5 million to 1.8 million distinct CDR3 sequences, approximately 43% of them seen just once. The clonotype was recovered from a woman younger than 30 in good health. The rearrangement joins TRBV25-1 to TRBJ2-3, with a tentative D call TRBD2 (7 bases). The sample taken for sequencing was blood. In DNA form, the CDR3 reads TGTGCCAGCAGTTACCCCTTTGGGGGGGGGCAGGGAGATACGCAGTATTTT. This sequence encodes CASSYPFGGGQGDTQYF.